This T cell receptor beta chain was sequenced for a study of blood T cell repertoires in COVID-19. Study context: From the United States, Italy and Spain came samples of acute and convalescent COVID-19.

CDR3 length equals 18 residues. V shed 2 bases and J 0 bases; nucleotides not matched to a gene: 9. CDR1 and CDR2 (germline): MDHEN, SYDVKM. Authors' methods: Reference gene primers were amplified, and this amplification served to estimate nucleated cell counts. Profiled with immunoSEQ multiplex PCR; TCRdb holds only in-frame clones, not every one. V, J and clone size are taken as reported in that table, and D and trimming were inferred from the DNA itself. The repertoire holds about 91,000 clones, with approximately 86% as singletons. The receptor was derived from a woman aged 70-85 years with acute or convalescent COVID-19. This chain links TRBV28 with TRBJ2-1; TRBD1 agrees at 8 bases. The specimen sequenced was peripheral blood. The CDR3 coding sequence is TGTGCCAGCAGTTTAGTGGGACAGGCCTTTTCCTCCTACAATGAGCAGTTCTTC. As protein: CASSLVGQAFSSYNEQFF.